This T cell receptor (beta chain) was obtained from a study of T cells in Graves' hyperthyroidism and ophthalmopathy. Study-level background: Blood was drawn when the patient was first diagnosed and still untreated.

Germline V gene data show CDR1 as SGHDT and CDR2 as YYEEEE. The CDR3 is 15 residues long. V shed 2 bases and J shed 2 bases, with 11 bases lying between them. Amplification of TCR beta CDR3 regions was performed using RNA transcripts as template. The primer set for the first-round RT-PCR of the TCR CDR3 was HTBI. TCRdb redid the calling of the multiplex PCR reads with MiXCR, one entry per CDR3 protein. The sample contains 300,000 to 500,000 distinct CDR3 sequences, 14% to 15% of which appear only once. Stability of Graves' hyperthyroidism was defined as absent ophthalmopathy progression within 18 months. Thyroid ultrasound, orbital computed tomography, clinical symptoms, and serum thyroxine and TRAb underpinned diagnoses. PBMCs were obtained from about 9.9 ml fresh peripheral blood.

The genes are TRBV5-6 and TRBJ2-1; D unclear. Sequences were obtained from blood. This sequence originates from a woman in her twenties or thirties with Graves' hyperthyroidism. The CDR3 nucleotides read TGTGCCAGCAGCTTCCGAAGGGTCGCCTACAATGAGCAGTTCTTC. Residues: CASSFRRVAYNEQFF.